Given below is one T cell receptor (beta chain) in context. The clone's antigen remains unknown. Per-base qualities were not stored, and no clone one base away is much larger. The method was the immunoSEQ multiplex PCR assay. A mixture of 60 forward primers for TCR Vbeta segments and 13 reverse primers for TCR Jbeta segments was used in the multiplex PCR. Amplification of the CDR3 region of rearranged TCR beta genes was performed with a multiplex PCR assay on genomic DNA. Amplified TCR beta libraries were sequenced as 87-base-pair reads on the Illumina HiSeq System. In the original analysis: A later analysis tallied 70 million to 100 million unique TCR beta chains across the approximately 670 repertoires, and 10 million to 11 million of those chains were shared by two or more donors. A nearest-neighbor algorithm error-corrected the raw reads and collapsed the reads into unique sequences, merging closely related sequences to remove PCR and sequencing errors. CDR3 sequences were aligned to IMGT reference sequences to assign V, D and J gene segments. For a sequence to be retained, a match of at least six nucleotides was required to both a V gene segment and a J gene segment. A rearrangement counted as productive if the CDR3 had no stop codons and remained in frame with V and J, and every other rearrangement counted as non-productive. CDR3 was defined by IMGT convention, running from the second conserved V-encoded cysteine to the conserved J-encoded phenylalanine. The earlier analysis of fewer than 750 of the donors excluded sequences that lacked an unambiguous match to a single V gene segment. In an earlier analysis of a few hundred of the donors, a V segment was called functional when productive rearrangements were above 56.7%, and segregating when the standard deviation between donors exceeded 5%. A statistical classification framework was developed to diagnose cytomegalovirus status using the catalog of TCR beta chain sequences. A later analysis assigned V and J genes by comparing TCR nucleotide sequences with IMGT/GENE-DB human TR gene sequences. A later analysis assigned CDR3 sequences and most-parsimonious VDJ recombination scenarios with the TCRdist pipeline. In a later analysis, each TCR beta chain was defined by its CDR3 amino acid sequence together with its V-gene family, and reads without a unique V-gene family were excluded. To address suspected cross-contamination and a sequencing artifact, a later analysis removed over 500 highly shared, low-generation-probability nucleotide sequences. In a later analysis, a clonal expansion index was calculated for each public chain from normalized within-repertoire ranks of inferred template counts. In a later analysis, generation probabilities were computed using a VDJ recombination model fitted to out-of-frame rearrangements, and the results were checked against IGoR. In a later analysis, TCR-TCR, TCR-HLA and TCR-CMV co-occurrence was scored with hypergeometric tests, and a repertoire-size bias correction was applied to TCR pairs. False discovery rates were estimated in a later analysis by permuting HLA or CMV assignments 20 times. In a later analysis, co-occurring TCRs were grouped using DBSCAN, and TCRdist sequence similarity was added for clustering within HLA-allele-positive subsets. Repertoires with fewer than 30,000 or more than 120,000 public chains, plus five repertoires with anomalous nucleotide sharing, were excluded from co-occurrence clustering. TCRdb obtained this table from immuneACCESS and retained in-frame rearrangements with V and J assigned. These tables miss some clones; where compared with another copy, unresolved V genes account for less than half of the shortfall, and the remainder is unexplained. The V and J calls and clone size are taken from that table; D and trimming were inferred from the DNA. The sample includes about 200,000 clones, with 65% to 85% observed a single time. Approximately 2.9% of the sample comes from the top ten.

This entry belongs to a study of cytomegalovirus exposure and HLA in healthy donors (dated by TCRdb to 2015 to 2018). Regarding the study in general: An earlier analysis of roughly 630 of the donors reported approximately 290 Gb of sequence data and 117 million unique TCR beta sequences from some 180 million T cells. About 280 gigabases of sequencing data and tens of millions of unique TCR sequences were included in an early release covering 500 to 750 HLA-typed donors. Of the 350 to 400 genotyped donors, roughly 80% fell in the genetic ancestry cluster associated with self-reported Caucasian donors. The study was designed to test whether signatures of past pathogen exposure could be identified by cataloging public T cell receptors. The study profiled the T cell repertoires of some 610 subjects by immunosequencing and related them to cytomegalovirus serostatus. In addition to the first cohort of around 670 subjects, a separate validation cohort of around 110 different subjects was used. To predict cytomegalovirus infection status, the study brought together high-throughput TCR immunosequencing, statistical association of individual TCRs with disease status, and machine learning. A later analysis re-analyzed previously published TCR beta repertoires from approximately 670 donors and added high-resolution HLA genotyping to study TCR occurrence patterns. The later analysis used no new phenotypic data to find candidate immune exposures, relying instead on TCR beta sequences and their occurrence across donors. An earlier analysis of 500 to 650 of the donors applied high-throughput TCR beta sequencing to assess whether each TCR beta V gene segment acted as functional or pseudogenic. Donor age, sex, ethnicity and CMV serostatus were compiled together with the repertoire data. A later genetic analysis took genome-wide SNP genotypes for about 55% of the roughly 700 donors and used that subset as a discovery cohort. Every discovery cohort repertoire had been produced on one sequencing platform. Class I and class II HLA loci were covered by the typing at four-digit resolution. The number of typed donors differed by locus: roughly 629-640 for A, B, C, DRB1 and DQB1; some 500 for DQA1; around 610 for DPA1; and about 470 for DPB1. Five DR-DQ haplotypes were handled as single units for association and clustering because linkage in the cohort was strong. Among roughly 370 genotyped donors of the cohort, an average of approximately 230,000 unique TCR beta nucleotide sequences were sequenced per donor, roughly 18% of them non-productive. General findings and caveats noted by the study authors: The classifier was reported to diagnose cytomegalovirus status with high specificity and sensitivity in both the original cohort and the validation cohort. In an earlier analysis of around 500 of the donors, most TCR beta V segments appeared in productive rearrangements about 90% or about 30% of the time, broadly matching IMGT annotations. Because HLA typing was unavailable for some donors at each locus, only the typed subset was used in association tests. Correlated functional status among segregating V segments might be attributable to linkage disequilibrium, but an unknown experimental factor could not be ruled out. In this cohort, only TCR beta chains were sequenced, and detectable features were limited by the absence of alpha or paired-chain data. The study listed 150 to 200 TCR beta chains as associated with cytomegalovirus. Most TCR sequences were seen in very few donors, while some public TCRs were found in many individuals. A further reported finding was that TCR beta sequences accurately predicted the HLA-A and HLA-B alleles for most subjects in the first cohort. Roughly 15 rarely observed V segments, including chromosome 9 orphons, were excluded from the earlier analysis of about 600 of the donors because counts were too low. At a false discovery rate of 0.05, a later analysis linked 16,000 or so TCR beta sequences to specific HLA alleles. According to a later analysis, most CMV-associated TCR beta chains appeared to be HLA-restricted, and the HLA associations seemed to be driven largely by CMV exposure. In a later analysis, the rate of TCR association differed among HLA loci, with DRB1 alleles having the most associated TCRs and HLA-C alleles having the fewest. Compared with the roughly 720-donor mean, donors in an Asian-associated ancestry cluster had fewer N-insertions in productive TCRs, according to a later genetic analysis. In a later analysis, HLA-associated TCR beta chains showed more clonal expansion and lower generation probabilities than non-associated chains that were equally common. Because the 87-base-pair reads could not distinguish some IMGT-functional V segments, including TRBV6-2 and TRBV6-3, those segments were excluded. In a later analysis, several top co-occurrence clusters were reported to appear linked to parvovirus B19, influenza, CMV and Epstein-Barr virus. A few of the identified cytomegalovirus-associated TCR beta chains were confirmed in vitro to be specific for cytomegalovirus antigens. The authors suggested that the approach could potentially be generalized to other disease states and immunological phenotypes. Immune exposure information for the cohort was limited to CMV serostatus. The presence/absence analyses assumed that sequencing depth was roughly uniform across donors, and that assumption may not be true. The sequencing pipeline was judged likely to have produced a cluster of highly shared sequence variants as a technical artifact. In a later genetic analysis, a missense DCLRE1C variant was associated with V-gene and J-gene trimming of TCR beta chains, and the association was replicated in an independent cohort. When HLA alleles, especially DR and DQ, strongly co-occurred, TCR associations were difficult to assign to individual alleles.

Counted from cysteine to phenylalanine, this CDR3 has 13 amino acids. The only DNA kept is the CDR3, 39 bases in frame from the first base. V was cut back by 3 bases and J by 4 bases, leaving a gap of 6 bases between them. Taken from the germline V gene (reference sequence), the CDR1 and CDR2 loops are MNHEY and SMNVEV. The cohort consisted of 670 or so healthy bone marrow donors. At the time of sampling, all cohort members were nominally healthy, though unrecorded immune exposures were likely present. The donor was CMV seronegative and belonged to the group of 352 seronegative cohort members. A peripheral blood sample was provided by each donor, and peripheral blood mononuclear cells were used for TCR beta sequencing. The Qiagen DNeasy Blood Extraction Kit was used to extract genomic DNA from the blood cell samples.

The chain is encoded by TRBV27 joined to TRBJ2-2, with the D gene not clear enough to name. The sequenced sample was PBMCs. This TCR derives from a man between 25 and 39 years old in good health and CMV-seronegative. In nucleotide form, the sequence is TGTGCCAGCAGTTTCAGTTCCACCGGGGAGCTGTTTTTT. Its product reads: CASSFSSTGELFF.